The 32 T cell receptor beta chains presented below share a single source sample, sequenced in a study of regulatory T cells in long-lasting Graves disease (dated by TCRdb to about 2021). The sample's time point label, decoded: newly diagnosed GD, antithyroid drugs for less than 3 months. For both TCR sequencing and RNA sequencing, RNA was extracted from PBMCs in TRIzol. The library relied on multiplex PCR. The listed sequencing device is Illumina HiSeq 4000. TCR beta libraries were built with iRepertoire HTBI primers and Arm-PCR amplification of CDR3 regions. TCRdb cleaned the public reads at Q25 with fastp, built clones with MiXCR and kept in-frame beta chains. Here each entry gathers all rows of one CDR3 protein and keeps the most common genes and DNA. For this sample there are over 450,000 distinct CDR3 sequences; approximately 12% appear just once. About 8.9% of the sample goes to the ten largest clones.

The same data also contributed to another study, on T cells in Graves' hyperthyroidism and ophthalmopathy.

Sequencing was performed on peripheral blood mononuclear cells (PBMCs), taken at new diagnosis, from a patient treated with antithyroid drugs. These receptors were taken from a woman in her 30s with Graves disease. Donor details come from another sample of the same person, matched by shared clones.

This clonotype has ten or more counts. CDR3: CAWSVQGDQPQHF. CDR3 sequence (DNA): TGTGCCTGGAGTGTACAGGGGGATCAGCCCCAGCATTTT. The chain uses TRBV30 and TRBJ1-5; 8 bases match TRBD1. With V trimmed by 0 bases and J by 5 bases, 0 bases remained unmatched. In germline, CDR1 is GTSNPN, CDR2 SVGIG (reference sequence). The CDR3 has 13 amino acids.

This clonotype was picked up many times. The chain couples TRBV20-1 to TRBJ2-1; 7 bases agree with TRBD2. The length of the CDR3 is 17 residues. Trimming cost V 2 bases and J 0 bases; bases outside gene matches: 10. Germline V gene lookup returns CDR1 DFQATT and CDR2 SNEGSKA (reference sequence). The CDR3 sequence: CSARQKAGRSSYNEQFF. In nucleotides, the CDR3 is TGCAGTGCTAGACAAAAAGCGGGAAGGAGCTCCTACAATGAGCAGTTCTTC.

The J gene is TRBJ2-4, the V gene TRBV28; D is perhaps TRBD2 (7 bases). Trimming pared 6 bases from V and 6 bases from J, leaving 15 bases between. Germline CDR1 reads MDHEN; CDR2 reads SYDVKM. CDR3 length equals 14 residues. The CDR3 nucleotides read TGTGCCAGCAGCGGGGCGGGGGCGGGAAACATTCAGTACTTC. Translating gives CASSGAGAGNIQYF.

This clonotype showed up many times. This sequence joins TRBV29-1 and TRBJ2-1, with TRBD1 as a possible D gene (6 bases). V was pared by 4 bases and J by 1 base, with 29 bases between. Germline values: CDR1 SQVTM, CDR2 ANQGSEA. This CDR3 comprises 20 residues. In DNA form, the CDR3 reads TGCAGCGTTGTAGTAAATCTCTTCGATGGGAACAGGGAATCCTACAATGAGCAGTTCTTC. This codes for CSVVVNLFDGNRESYNEQFF.

This clonotype was seen ten or more times. Here the CDR3 reads CASSHPGHNYEQYF. CDR3 in DNA: TGTGCCAGCAGCCACCCGGGACACAATTACGAGCAGTACTTC. This chain joins TRBV7-2 and TRBJ2-7; perhaps TRBD1 as D (6 bases). Between the trimmed V and J ends, which lost 5 bases and 4 bases, there was a span of 15 bases. Germline CDR1 and CDR2: SGHTA and FQGNSA. CDR3 length: 14 residues.

This clonotype was counted ten times or more. The genes are TRBV10-2 and TRBJ2-2, with TRBD2 matching 10 bases. The J segment lost 5 bases and the V segment lost 5 bases, leaving 11 bases of the junction unmatched. In germline, CDR1 is WSHSY, CDR2 SAAADI. The CDR3 is 17 amino acids. For the CDR3, the DNA is TGCGCCAGCAGTTGGGGGAGACTAGCGGGTCGTACCGGGGAGCTGTTTTTT. Its protein is CASSWGRLAGRTGELFF.

The chain uses TRBV9 and TRBJ1-2, with 7 bases aligning to TRBD1. There are 14 residues in the CDR3. V gave up 3 bases and J gave up 4 bases; unmatched junction bases: 6. CDR1 is SGDLS, CDR2 YYNGEE, per germline. CDR3 nucleotides: TGTGCCAGCAGCGAAGACAGGGACGGCTATGGCTACACCTTC. Protein sequence: CASSEDRDGYGYTF.

The chain combines TRBV4-3 with TRBJ2-7; 7 bases map to TRBD2. The CDR3 length is 13 residues. CDR1 and CDR2 (germline): LGHNA, YSLEER. The ends lost 4 bases at V and 5 bases at J; junction bases unmatched: 5. The CDR3 sequence: CASSPLGGNEQYF. CDR3 nucleotide sequence: TGCGCCAGCAGCCCCTTGGGAGGGAACGAGCAGTACTTC.

On this clonotype: This may be a read error, as it is one base from a much larger clone. This rearrangement joins TRBV7-2 to TRBJ2-1; 9 nucleotides agree with TRBD1. Germline CDR1 is SGHTA and CDR2 is FQGNSA. The CDR3 is 15 amino acids. CDR3 region: CASSLTGGIDNERFF. The DNA of the CDR3 is TGTGCCAGCAGCCTGACAGGGGGGATCGACAATGAGCGGTTCTTC.

V is TRBV5-1 and J is TRBJ2-2; no clear D. Germline CDR1 reads SGHRS; CDR2 reads YFSETQ. V lost 3 bases, J lost 6 bases, and 12 bases lay in between. The CDR3 runs to 14 residues. CDR3 coding DNA: TGCGCCAGCAGCTCCTATAGTAGAGCCGGGGAGCTGTTTTTT. Its translation: CASSSYSRAGELFF.

This clonotype occurred many times. J is TRBJ1-5 and V is TRBV20-1; 10 bases are shared with TRBD1. The CDR3 covers 16 residues. Trimming removed 0 bases from V and 2 bases from J; junction bases left unmatched: 4. Germline CDR1 is DFQATT and CDR2 is SNEGSKA (reference sequence). CDR3 sequence reads: CSARDLTGGGNQPQHF. CDR3 DNA: TGCAGTGCTAGAGATTTGACAGGGGGCGGCAATCAGCCCCAGCATTTT.

The chain is built from TRBV9 and TRBJ2-7; TRBD2 might be the D (6 bases). The ends were cut back, 0 bases at V and 2 bases at J, with 9 bases in the middle. The V gene's germline CDR1 is SGDLS and CDR2 YYNGEE. The CDR3 length is 14 residues. The CDR3 DNA follows: TGTGCCAGCAGCGTAGAGACGGGAGCCTACGAGCAGTACTTC. Translation gives CASSVETGAYEQYF.

The chain uses TRBV24-1 and TRBJ1-1, with D perhaps matching TRBD1 (6 bases). The ends were cut back, 9 bases at V and 1 base at J, with 14 bases in the middle. Per the germline V gene, CDR1 is KGHDR and CDR2 is SFDVKD. This CDR3 is 14 amino acids long. CDR3 DNA: TGTGCCACCCCCTTCGACAGGACGAACACTGAAGCTTTCTTT. This encodes CATPFDRTNTEAFF.

This clonotype was observed many times. This sequence joins TRBV27 and TRBJ2-1; D might be TRBD2 (6 bases). V was trimmed by 7 bases and J by 4 bases, leaving 20 bases between them. CDR1 is MNHEY and CDR2 is SMNVEV in the germline V gene (reference sequence). The CDR3 covers 16 residues. The DNA of the CDR3 is TGTGCCAGCAACCCCCTCGCGGGGAGAACTTACAATGAGCAGTTCTTC. Amino acids: CASNPLAGRTYNEQFF.

This clonotype was detected many times. The chain's CDR3 is CSVLLPWVSTDTQYF. CDR3 DNA: TGCAGCGTTCTGCTCCCGTGGGTTAGTACAGATACGCAGTATTTT. The chain combines TRBV29-1 with TRBJ2-3; no reliable D call. The CDR3 is 15 residues long. Trimming removed 5 bases at V and 3 bases at J, with 18 bases between. Germline CDR1 is SQVTM and CDR2 is ANQGSEA.

This clonotype has at least ten counts. V gene TRBV28 combines with J gene TRBJ2-3; 7 bases are shared with TRBD2. This CDR3 spans 16 amino acids. The J segment lost 8 bases and the V segment lost 3 bases, leaving 14 bases of the junction unmatched. The germline V gene encodes CDR1 MDHEN and CDR2 SYDVKM. DNA of the CDR3: TGTGCCAGCAGTTTCCCCCTAGGGACTATTAGGGGTACGCAGTATTTT. It specifies CASSFPLGTIRGTQYF.

J is TRBJ2-1 and V is TRBV19; no definite D call. The germline CDR1 and CDR2 sequences are LNHDA and SQIVND (reference sequence). The CDR3 consists of 16 residues. Trimming left V 5 bases short and J 4 bases short, with 18 bases between. DNA of the CDR3: TGTGCCAGTAGTTCCCTGGCGGCCCTTGAGTACAATGAGCAGTTCTTC. It translates to CASSSLAALEYNEQFF.

The table lists this clonotype with many counts. The chain recombines TRBV12-3 or TRBV12-4 with TRBJ1-1; tentatively, D is TRBD1 (5 bases). This CDR3 spans 17 amino acids. The V end lost 3 bases, the J end lost 1 base, and 18 bases lay between the germline ends. This CDR3 reads CASSFFSPGLTNTEAFF. The CDR3 DNA is TGTGCCAGCAGTTTCTTTAGCCCGGGACTCACGAACACTGAAGCTTTCTTT.

This clonotype was seen only a few times. Here the CDR3 DNA reads TGCAGTGCTAGACCCCCGGTTGATATGACACCCCTCCACTTT. This gives the protein CSARPPVDMTPLHF. This rearrangement joins TRBV20-1 to TRBJ1-6; D is ambiguous. Germline loops: CDR1 DFQATT, CDR2 SNEGSKA (reference sequence). The CDR3 spans 14 residues. The germline V and J ends were trimmed by 2 bases and 11 bases, with 16 bases remaining between them.

This clonotype occurred many times. The V and J genes are TRBV15 and TRBJ1-5; a weak D match, TRBD1 (5 bases). Looked up from germline, CDR1 is LNHNV and CDR2 is YYDKDF (reference sequence). The CDR3 contains 16 residues. V was shortened by 0 bases and J by 4 bases, with 13 bases between the two germline ends. The CDR3 here is CATSRDHWRGNQPQHF. The CDR3 nucleotides read TGTGCCACCAGCAGAGATCATTGGAGGGGAAATCAGCCCCAGCATTTT.

A remark on this clonotype: A clone one base away is much larger, so this may be a read error. The V call is TRBV6-2 or TRBV6-3, the J call TRBJ1-1, with D tentatively TRBD1 (5 bases). Germline CDR1 MNHEY, CDR2 SVGEGT. This CDR3 comprises 13 residues. CDR3 region: CASPGWIGAEASF. CDR3 nucleotides: TGTGCCAGCCCCGGGTGGATTGGGGCTGAAGCTTCCTTT.

This clonotype was observed many times. The rearrangement uses TRBV12-3 or TRBV12-4 and TRBJ1-1; D call uncertain. V was pared by 2 bases and J by 1 base, with 11 bases between. The CDR3 consists of 15 residues. CDR3 in DNA: TGTGCCAGCAGTTTAAGGTCTCGGGGGAACACTGAAGCTTTCTTT. Its protein product is CASSLRSRGNTEAFF.

V and J are TRBV4-1 and TRBJ2-1; 9 nucleotides agree with TRBD2. V was pared by 3 bases and J by 12 bases, with 9 bases of the junction left unmatched. The V gene's germline CDR1 is MGHRA and CDR2 YSYEKL. This CDR3 is built from 14 residues. This CDR3 reads CASSQRTSEGGQFF. DNA for the CDR3: TGCGCCAGCAGCCAGCGGACTAGCGAGGGGGGGCAGTTCTTC.

This clonotype was seen ten or more times. CDR3 nucleotides: TGTGCCAGCAGTGAAATGAGACAGGGGTCCGGCTACACCTTC. The encoded protein is CASSEMRQGSGYTF. The J gene is TRBJ1-2, the V gene TRBV2, with 8 bases that match TRBD1. J was trimmed by 8 bases and V by 2 bases; bases with no gene match: 7. CDR1 and CDR2 (germline): SNHLY, FYNNEI. There are 14 residues in the CDR3.

The chain links TRBV7-6 to TRBJ2-1; D not certain. CDR1 is SGHVS and CDR2 is FNYEAQ in the germline V gene. V was cut by 5 bases and J by 0 bases, with 17 bases left in between. This CDR3 has 17 residues. The CDR3 protein is CASSPSRAVSSYNEQFF. DNA for the CDR3: TGTGCCAGCAGCCCCTCTCGGGCGGTTAGCTCCTACAATGAGCAGTTCTTC.

V and J are TRBV20-1 and TRBJ1-5; weak D call: TRBD1 (5 bases). The CDR3 is 13 residues long. From germline, CDR1 is DFQATT and CDR2 SNEGSKA (reference sequence). V was shortened by 5 bases and J by 3 bases, with 11 bases between the two germline ends. The CDR3 sequence: CSAQGSANQPQHF. As DNA, the CDR3 is TGCAGTGCTCAGGGATCCGCCAATCAGCCCCAGCATTTT.

The sample holds many counts of this clonotype. The V and J genes are TRBV11-3 and TRBJ2-3; D perhaps matches TRBD1 (5 bases). Looked up from germline, CDR1 is SGHNT and CDR2 is YENEEA. This CDR3 has 13 amino acids. Trimming removed 4 bases at V and 2 bases at J, with 7 bases between. The CDR3 DNA follows: TGTGCCAGCAGCTCCAGGGACACAGATACGCAGTATTTT. Translating it yields CASSSRDTDTQYF.

V is TRBV20-1 and J is TRBJ2-1; possible D gene TRBD1, 6 bases. The CDR3 covers 13 residues. Trimming shortened V by 5 bases and J by 8 bases, and 16 bases separated the two germline ends. Germline V gene data show CDR1 as DFQATT and CDR2 as SNEGSKA (reference sequence). In DNA, the CDR3 is TGCAGTGCTCAACAGGGTTGGGGCCATGAGCAGTTCTTC. Translated: CSAQQGWGHEQFF.

V usage is TRBV5-1 and J usage is TRBJ2-4; D gene ambiguous. The CDR3 is 15 amino acids. V lost 0 bases and J 0 bases, leaving 7 bases between the germline ends. Germline V gene sequence: CDR1 SGHRS, CDR2 YFSETQ. The CDR3 bases are TGCGCCAGCAGCTTGGGCAGTAAAGCCAAAAACATTCAGTACTTC. It is translated as CASSLGSKAKNIQYF. The whole variable domain, remainder taken from reference TRBV5-1 and TRBJ2-4, is KAGVTQTPRYLIKTRGQQVTLSCSPISGHRSVSWYQQTPGQGLQFLFEYFSETQRNKGNFPGRFSGRQFSNSRSEMNVSTLELGDSALYLCASSLGSKAKNIQYFGAGTRLSVL.

This clonotype was seen at least ten times. The chain recombines TRBV2 with TRBJ2-5; a weak D match, TRBD1 (6 bases). CDR1 is SNHLY, CDR2 FYNNEI, per germline. The ends were cut back, 6 bases at V and 5 bases at J, with 16 bases in the middle. The CDR3 has 14 amino acids. CDR3 region: CASSGTRGRETQYF. CDR3 DNA sequence: TGTGCCAGCAGCGGGACACGAGGCAGGGAGACCCAGTACTTC.

In this sample, this clonotype turned up many times. The V and J genes are TRBV7-9 and TRBJ2-3; TRBD2 is a possible D gene (6 bases). Per the germline V gene, CDR1 is SEHNR and CDR2 is FQNEAQ (reference sequence). V shed 7 bases and J shed 2 bases, with 31 bases lying between them. The CDR3 runs 20 residues. The CDR3, as DNA: TGTGCCAGCACTGGTCGTATAGCGGATGGCCCCCACCACACCACAGATACGCAGTATTTT. The encoded protein is CASTGRIADGPHHTTDTQYF.

This clonotype was seen ten or more times. The chain employs TRBV6-2 or TRBV6-3 and TRBJ2-3; tentatively, D is TRBD2 (6 bases). The germline CDR1 and CDR2 sequences are MNHEY and SVGEGT. The CDR3 runs to 18 residues. V shed 5 bases and J shed 2 bases, with 23 bases lying between them. The CDR3 spells CASSELYGSGGATDTQYF. CDR3 DNA: TGTGCCAGCAGTGAATTGTACGGGTCTGGCGGGGCCACAGATACGCAGTATTTT.